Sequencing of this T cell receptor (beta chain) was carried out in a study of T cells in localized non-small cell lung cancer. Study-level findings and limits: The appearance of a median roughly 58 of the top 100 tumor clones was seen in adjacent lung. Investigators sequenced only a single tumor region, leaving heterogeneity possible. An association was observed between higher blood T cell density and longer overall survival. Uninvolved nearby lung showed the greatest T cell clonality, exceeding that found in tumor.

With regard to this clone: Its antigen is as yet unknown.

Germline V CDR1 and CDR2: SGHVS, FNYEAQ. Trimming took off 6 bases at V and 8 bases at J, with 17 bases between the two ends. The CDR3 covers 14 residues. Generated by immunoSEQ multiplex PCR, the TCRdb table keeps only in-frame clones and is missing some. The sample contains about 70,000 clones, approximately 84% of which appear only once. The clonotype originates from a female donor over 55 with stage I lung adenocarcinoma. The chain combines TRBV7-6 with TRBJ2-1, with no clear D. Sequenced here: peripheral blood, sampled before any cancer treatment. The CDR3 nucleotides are TGTGCCAGCAGGGTTGCTCCGGCTGTCCATGAGCAGTTCTTC. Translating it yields CASRVAPAVHEQFF.